The 21 T cell receptor beta chains reported below all come from one sample, sequenced in a study of CD8 T cells in Susac syndrome. RNA was extracted with the RNeasy kit, and a quantity of about 0.45 to 1 ug was reverse transcribed using random hexamers. MiXCR, applied by TCRdb to the immunoSEQ multiplex PCR reads, yields one record per CDR3 protein. The table records 200,000 to 250,000 distinct CDR3 sequences, roughly 93% of them present only once. Sample: CD4+ T cells from PBMCs. Every receptor here comes from a human donor with Susac syndrome.

The chain employs TRBV6-2 or TRBV6-3 and TRBJ1-1, with 9 bases that match TRBD1. Per the germline V gene, CDR1 is MNHEY and CDR2 is SVGEGT. CDR3 length: 14 amino acids. J lost 5 bases, V lost 3 bases, and 4 bases had no gene match. The CDR3 DNA reads TGTGCCAGCAGTTATGGGGACAGGGCGACTGAAGCTTTCTTT. It translates to CASSYGDRATEAFF.

The chain joins TRBV7-2 to TRBJ2-5; TRBD2 might be the D (6 bases). The CDR3 spans 14 residues. The ends were cut back, 3 bases at V and 4 bases at J, with 12 bases in the middle. The germline V gene encodes CDR1 SGHTA and CDR2 FQGNSA. Here the CDR3 DNA reads TGTGCCAGCAGCTTTCCCGGGGGAGGAGAGACCCAGTACTTC. As protein: CASSFPGGGETQYF. Combining the CDR3 with reference TRBV7-2 and TRBJ2-5 gives the whole variable domain GAGVSQSPSNKVTEKGKDVELRCDPISGHTALYWYRQSLGQGLEFLIYFQGNSAPDKSGLPSDRFSAERTGGSVSTLTIQRTQQEDSAVYLCASSFPGGGETQYFGPGTRLLVL.

The chain employs TRBV20-1 and TRBJ2-5; D is possibly TRBD2 (6 bases). The V end was cut by 3 bases, the J end by 4 bases, with 21 bases between. CDR1 is DFQATT and CDR2 is SNEGSKA in the germline V gene (reference sequence). The CDR3 sequence is 16 residues long. CDR3 DNA: TGCAGTGCTAGCCCCTCCGGGACTCCCAGGCCAGAGACCCAGTACTTC. This sequence encodes CSASPSGTPRPETQYF.

The chain combines TRBV7-2 with TRBJ1-4; D is uncertain. CDR3 size: 15 residues. The germline V and J ends were trimmed by 5 bases and 7 bases, with 17 bases remaining between them. CDR1 is SGHTA, CDR2 FQGNSA, per germline. The CDR3 DNA sequence: TGTGCCAGCAGCCACGGCGGGGATGAGAGTGAAAAACTGTTTTTT. Protein product: CASSHGGDESEKLFF. The full variable domain, its missing parts supplied by reference TRBV7-2 and TRBJ1-4, is GAGVSQSPSNKVTEKGKDVELRCDPISGHTALYWYRQSLGQGLEFLIYFQGNSAPDKSGLPSDRFSAERTGGSVSTLTIQRTQQEDSAVYLCASSHGGDESEKLFFGSGTQLSVL.

V and J are TRBV12-3 or TRBV12-4 and TRBJ1-4; D might be TRBD1 (5 bases). This CDR3 spans 14 amino acids. Deletions cut 4 bases from V and 3 bases from J, with 9 bases between. CDR3 amino acids: CASSWGRPNEKLFF. DNA of the CDR3: TGTGCCAGCAGTTGGGGACGTCCTAATGAAAAACTGTTTTTT.

The rearrangement uses TRBV7-9 and TRBJ1-2; D is possibly TRBD1 (6 bases). This CDR3 is 16 amino acids long. Germline V gene data show CDR1 as SEHNR and CDR2 as FQNEAQ (reference sequence). V was trimmed by 1 base and J by 0 bases, leaving 12 bases between them. DNA for the CDR3: TGTGCCAGCAGCTTAGGAGGGGGGCAGTCTAACTATGGCTACACCTTC. Translation gives CASSLGGGQSNYGYTF. The full variable domain, with the rest looked up from reference TRBV7-9 and TRBJ1-2, is DTGVSQNPRHKITKRGQNVTFRCDPISEHNRLYWYRQTLGQGPEFLTYFQNEAQLEKSRLLSDRFSAERPKGSFSTLEIQRTEQGDSAMYLCASSLGGGQSNYGYTFGSGTRLTVV.

The V call is TRBV15, the J call TRBJ2-3; 7 bases are a match to TRBD1. The CDR3 sequence is 13 residues long. CDR1 is LNHNV and CDR2 is YYDKDF in the germline V gene (reference sequence). Trimming at V came to 0 bases and at J to 6 bases, leaving 0 bases not matched to a gene. Written as DNA, the CDR3 is TGTGCCACCAGCAGAGAGACAGGGGATACGCAGTATTTT. Translation: CATSRETGDTQYF.

The V call is TRBV9, the J call TRBJ1-2; possible D gene TRBD1, 5 bases. In germline, CDR1 is SGDLS, CDR2 YYNGEE. The CDR3 consists of 13 residues. With 3 bases removed from V and 12 bases from J, the gap between germline ends came to 18 bases. The CDR3 coding sequence is TGTGCCAGCAGCGCACAGGTCTCGTCGGTGAACACCTTC. It codes for CASSAQVSSVNTF. Based on the CDR3 plus reference TRBV9 and TRBJ1-2, the full variable domain is DSGVTQTPKHLITATGQRVTLRCSPRSGDLSVYWYQQSLDQGLQFLIQYYNGEERAKGNILERFSAQQFPDLHSELNLSSLELGDSALYFCASSAQVSSVNTFGSGTRLTVV.

The chain uses TRBV28 and TRBJ2-2; tentative D call: TRBD2 (5 bases). The CDR3 consists of 13 residues. Per the germline V gene, CDR1 is MDHEN and CDR2 is SYDVKM. Trimming left V 1 base short and J 7 bases short, with 7 bases between. The CDR3 loop reads CASSLSEDGELFF. The CDR3 nucleotides are TGTGCCAGCAGTTTATCGGAGGACGGGGAGCTGTTTTTT.

The CDR3 here is CASSGWTGFDGYTF. CDR3 coding DNA: TGTGCCAGCAGCGGGTGGACAGGGTTCGATGGCTACACCTTC. The chain carries TRBV5-6 and TRBJ1-2; 8 nucleotides agree with TRBD1. V shed 4 bases, J shed 6 bases, and the junction held 8 bases outside the gene matches. The CDR3 sequence is 14 residues long. CDR1 is SGHDT, CDR2 YYEEEE, per germline.

The rearrangement uses TRBV7-6 and TRBJ1-4, with D uncertain. Per germline, CDR1 SGHVS and CDR2 FNYEAQ. V dropped 2 bases and J dropped 7 bases, with 8 bases sitting between them. This CDR3 is 13 amino acids long. The CDR3 is CASSLRWTEKLFF. The CDR3 DNA reads as TGTGCCAGCAGCTTAAGATGGACTGAAAAACTGTTTTTT.

CDR3 coding DNA: TGTGCCAGCAGCGGCCCGGGCGGGACGAAAGCTTTCTTT. Translation gives CASSGPGGTKAFF. V is TRBV9 and J is TRBJ1-1; D possibly corresponds to TRBD1 (5 bases). The CDR3 length is 13 residues. The V gene's germline CDR1 is SGDLS and CDR2 YYNGEE. V dropped 3 bases and J dropped 9 bases, with 15 bases sitting between them.

This clonotype was seen just once. The gene calls are TRBV5-6 and TRBJ1-1; 10 bases agree with TRBD1. The trim removed 5 bases at V and 3 bases at J, leaving 4 bases unmatched. The CDR3 runs 14 residues. Germline lookup yields CDR1 SGHDT and CDR2 YYEEEE. CDR3 bases: TGTGCCAGCAGACTGGACAGGGGGGACACTGAAGCTTTCTTT. Encoded protein: CASRLDRGDTEAFF.

This clonotype was observed a single time. The chain joins TRBV4-3 to TRBJ2-3; D may be TRBD1 or TRBD2 (6 bases each). CDR1 and CDR2 from the germline V gene are LGHNA and YSLEER. The length of the CDR3 is 17 residues. Deletions cut 0 bases from V and 4 bases from J, with 17 bases between. The CDR3 reads CASSQDFTGARADTQYF. The DNA of the CDR3 is TGCGCCAGCAGCCAAGATTTCACGGGGGCCCGGGCAGATACGCAGTATTTT.

This rearrangement joins TRBV6-2 or TRBV6-3 to TRBJ1-2; D gene ambiguous. There are 14 residues in the CDR3. With 6 bases removed from V and 8 bases from J, the gap between germline ends came to 19 bases. CDR1 is MNHEY, CDR2 SVGEGT, per germline. This chain's CDR3 is CASRTAGLWPGYTF. CDR3 nucleotide sequence: TGTGCCAGCAGAACCGCCGGGCTATGGCCCGGCTACACCTTC.

The chain is built from TRBV20-1 and TRBJ2-3; D ambiguous. The CDR3 consists of 14 residues. Germline V gene lookup returns CDR1 DFQATT and CDR2 SNEGSKA (reference sequence). Trimming pared 5 bases from V and 0 bases from J, leaving 12 bases between. The CDR3, as DNA: TGCAGTGCTCCAATTGTTGCTAGCACAGATACGCAGTATTTT. The encoded protein is CSAPIVASTDTQYF.

The chain combines TRBV3-1 with TRBJ1-1; D gene uncertain. Trimming took off 0 bases at V and 0 bases at J, with 11 bases between the two ends. Germline V gene sequence: CDR1 LGHDT, CDR2 YNNKEL (reference sequence). The CDR3 covers 16 residues. CDR3 coding DNA: TGTGCCAGCAGCCAAGACGTGGGTCAGCTGAACACTGAAGCTTTCTTT. As protein: CASSQDVGQLNTEAFF.

This clonotype has a handful of counts. The chain joins TRBV12-3 or TRBV12-4 to TRBJ1-2, with 7 positions matching TRBD1. Trimming took 5 bases from V and 4 from J; bases not matched to a gene: 4. This CDR3 is built from 13 residues. The CDR3 sequence: CASSRQGVYGYTF. The CDR3 region has the DNA TGTGCCAGCAGTCGACAGGGAGTCTATGGCTACACCTTC.

The J gene is TRBJ1-1, the V gene TRBV30, with D perhaps TRBD1 (6 bases). The germline CDR1 and CDR2 sequences are GTSNPN and SVGIG (reference sequence). The CDR3 loop spans 13 amino acids. Trimming shortened V by 1 base and J by 1 base, and 7 bases separated the two germline ends. The DNA of the CDR3 is TGTGCCTGGAGTGCGGACAGGAACACTGAAGCTTTCTTT. It encodes CAWSADRNTEAFF. Full variable domain (missing parts from reference TRBV30 and TRBJ1-1): SQTIHQWPATLVQPVGSPLSLECTVEGTSNPNLYWYRQAAGRGLQLLFYSVGIGQISSEVPQNLSASRPQDRQFILSSKKLLLSDSGFYLCAWSADRNTEAFFGQGTRLTVV.

The CDR3 region has the DNA TGTGCCAGCAGTAGGGAGCAGAGCAATCAGCCCCAGCATTTT. Residues: CASSREQSNQPQHF. The V gene is TRBV6-6, the J gene TRBJ1-5; D is unresolved. CDR1 MNHNY and CDR2 SVGAGI come from the germline V gene (reference sequence). Trimming took off 5 bases at V and 1 base at J, with 9 bases between the two ends. The length of the CDR3 is 14 residues.

The rearrangement uses TRBV7-9 and TRBJ2-5; D is uncertain. Trimming removed 5 bases at V and 5 bases at J, with 15 bases between. Germline V lookup: CDR1 SEHNR, CDR2 FQNEAQ (reference sequence). CDR3 size: 14 residues. CDR3 in amino acids: CASSKDLARETQYF. Written as DNA, the CDR3 is TGTGCCAGCAGCAAGGATTTGGCTCGCGAGACCCAGTACTTC. The whole variable domain, filled in from reference TRBV7-9 and TRBJ2-5, reads DTGVSQNPRHKITKRGQNVTFRCDPISEHNRLYWYRQTLGQGPEFLTYFQNEAQLEKSRLLSDRFSAERPKGSFSTLEIQRTEQGDSAMYLCASSKDLARETQYFGPGTRLLVL.